This T cell receptor (beta chain) was recovered during a study of blood T cell repertoires in COVID-19. The wider study: The samples span acute and convalescent COVID-19 from the United States, Italy and Spain. The cDNA or gDNA used as material had been derived from T cells, B-cell-depleted T cells, or PBMCs.

The CDR3 is made up of 13 amino acids. CDR1 is MGHRA, CDR2 YSYEKL, per germline. V lost 5 bases, J lost 2 bases, and 9 bases lay in between. In the original workflow: Counts of nucleated cells, estimated from reference gene primer amplification, were obtained. Assay used: immunoSEQ multiplex PCR; TCRdb lists only in-frame clones, some missing. Clone size and the V and J calls come from that table; the DNA yielded D and trimming. The table shows more than 120,000 clones, with more than 75% occurring only once. Sequencing input: peripheral blood. The source is a woman aged 50 to 60 with active or convalescent COVID-19. V gene TRBV4-1 combines with J gene TRBJ1-1; possibly TRBD1 for D (5 bases). The CDR3 reads CASSSGLNTEAFF. For the CDR3, the DNA is TGCGCCAGCAGCTCGGGACTTAACACTGAAGCTTTCTTT.